Listed below are T cell receptor beta chains from one sample, sequenced in a study of blood T cells in healthy people across ages. TCRdb re-called the 5' RACE reads through MiXCR, storing one row per CDR3 protein. The sample consists of over 450,000 distinct CDR3 sequences, around 24% of them appearing once. This sample was also put to use in a study of T cells of mothers and their children.

Source material: blood. The receptors originated from a boy aged 5-17 years in good health. CDR3s include the opening cysteine and the closing phenylalanine or tryptophan. Each record gives: V gene, clone size, J gene, D gene, CDR3 DNA, CDR3 protein. D genes are given only for firm matches. Clone sizes are given selectively: once, few, many, or a class where the clone is expanded.

V gene: TRBV7-3; clone size: NA; J gene: TRBJ2-1; D gene: NA; CDR3 DNA: TGTGCCAGCAGCTTAAACGGGGGCGCTTGGTATGAGCAGTTCTTC; CDR3 protein: CASSLNGGAWYEQFF
V gene: TRBV5-8; clone size: NA; J gene: TRBJ2-3; D gene: TRBD2; CDR3 DNA: TGTGCCGGCAGCCCCGGGGGCAGCGGGGGGATTGGCACAGATACGCAGTATTTT; CDR3 protein: CAGSPGGSGGIGTDTQYF
V gene: TRBV4-1; clone size: few; J gene: TRBJ1-1; D gene: TRBD1; CDR3 DNA: TGCGCCAGCAGCCAATATGGGGGGACAGGGGGCACTGAAGCTTTCTTT; CDR3 protein: CASSQYGGTGGTEAFF
V gene: TRBV25-1; clone size: few; J gene: TRBJ1-1; D gene: NA; CDR3 DNA: TGTGCCAGCGCCGGGCATCTGAACACTGAAGCTTTCTTT; CDR3 protein: CASAGHLNTEAFF
V gene: TRBV7-8; clone size: once; J gene: TRBJ2-3; D gene: NA; CDR3 DNA: TGTGCCAGCAGCCGACTAGAGGAGGGGCAAGATACGCAGTATTTT; CDR3 protein: CASSRLEEGQDTQYF
V gene: TRBV29-1; clone size: NA; J gene: TRBJ2-5; D gene: NA; CDR3 DNA: TGCAGCGTTATGCTCGGTCAAGAGACCCAGTACTTC; CDR3 protein: CSVMLGQETQYF
V gene: TRBV18; clone size: NA; J gene: TRBJ2-5; D gene: NA; CDR3 DNA: TGTGCCAGCTCACCATATGTGGGGGAAGAGACCCAGTACTTC; CDR3 protein: CASSPYVGEETQYF
V gene: TRBV6-2/TRBV6-3; clone size: few; J gene: TRBJ2-7; D gene: NA; CDR3 DNA: TGTGCCAGCAGTTATTCACCGCAGGGGTCCGTCTACGAGCAGTACTTC; CDR3 protein: CASSYSPQGSVYEQYF
V gene: TRBV20-1; clone size: few; J gene: TRBJ2-4; D gene: NA; CDR3 DNA: TGCAGTGCTACCAAGGGAGTGGGGGCCAAAAACATTCAGTACTTC; CDR3 protein: CSATKGVGAKNIQYF
V gene: TRBV5-5; clone size: NA; J gene: TRBJ1-1; D gene: NA; CDR3 DNA: TGTGCCAGCAGCTTCGTGAGAGACACTGAAGCTTTCTTT; CDR3 protein: CASSFVRDTEAFF
V gene: TRBV10-3; clone size: NA; J gene: TRBJ1-2; D gene: TRBD1; CDR3 DNA: TGTGCCATCAGTGAGCCGGGACAGGGGACGAATGGCTACACCTTC; CDR3 protein: CAISEPGQGTNGYTF
V gene: TRBV28; clone size: few; J gene: TRBJ1-2; D gene: TRBD1; CDR3 DNA: TGTGCCAGCAGTCCGTTGACAGGGGGGAGACCCTATGGCTACACCTTC; CDR3 protein: CASSPLTGGRPYGYTF
V gene: TRBV12-3/TRBV12-4; clone size: NA; J gene: TRBJ2-1; D gene: TRBD2; CDR3 DNA: TGTGCCAGCATCCAGGGGCGGGAGGGCAATGAGCAGTTCTTC; CDR3 protein: CASIQGREGNEQFF
V gene: TRBV29-1; clone size: many; J gene: TRBJ2-1; D gene: TRBD2; CDR3 DNA: TGCAGCGTTGAAGATTGGGTCGGGCGGGGGGACTCCTACAATGAGCAGTTCTTC; CDR3 protein: CSVEDWVGRGDSYNEQFF
V gene: TRBV5-1; clone size: NA; J gene: TRBJ1-2; D gene: NA; CDR3 DNA: TGCGCCAGCAGCCCGGAATACAGGGCGCGGGGCTACACCTTC; CDR3 protein: CASSPEYRARGYTF
V gene: TRBV7-9; clone size: NA; J gene: TRBJ1-4; D gene: NA; CDR3 DNA: TGTGCCAGCAGCTTAAGGGCCCTTGCAGCTGAGGAAAAACTGTTTTTT; CDR3 protein: CASSLRALAAEEKLFF
V gene: TRBV7-9; clone size: NA; J gene: TRBJ2-3; D gene: NA; CDR3 DNA: TGTGCCAGCAGCCCTCTAGGGGGGACCACAGATACGCAGTATTTT; CDR3 protein: CASSPLGGTTDTQYF
V gene: TRBV4-3; clone size: NA; J gene: TRBJ2-1; D gene: NA; CDR3 DNA: TGCGCCAGCAGCCAAGAGTACAGAGACTTCTACAATGAGCAGTTCTTC; CDR3 protein: CASSQEYRDFYNEQFF
V gene: TRBV29-1; clone size: few; J gene: TRBJ1-4; D gene: NA; CDR3 DNA: TGCAGCGTTGGTCGCCAGGGTGAAAAACTGTTTTTT; CDR3 protein: CSVGRQGEKLFF
V gene: TRBV7-9; clone size: few; J gene: TRBJ2-1; D gene: TRBD2; CDR3 DNA: TGTGCCAGCAACCTCGCTAGCGGGAATACCAATGAGCAGTTCTTC; CDR3 protein: CASNLASGNTNEQFF
V gene: TRBV7-2; clone size: few; J gene: TRBJ2-5; D gene: NA; CDR3 DNA: TGTGCCAGCAGCTTTCGACAGACCCAGTACTTC; CDR3 protein: CASSFRQTQYF
V gene: TRBV7-9; clone size: NA; J gene: TRBJ1-1; D gene: TRBD1; CDR3 DNA: TGTGCCAGCAAGGGGACAGGGGGCCTGAACACTGAAGCTTTCTTT; CDR3 protein: CASKGTGGLNTEAFF